This T cell receptor beta chain was found in a study of blood T cell repertoires in COVID-19. Here immunoSEQ multiplex PCR was the method, and the copy in TCRdb shows in-frame clones only, minus some. The table records a few hundred thousand clones, more than 70% of them present only once. Across 24 US areas, participants ranged in age from about 18 to 90 years. Membership in each cohort depended on participant-reported clinical history. This CDR3 region has 15 residues. Germline V gene sequence: CDR1 MDHEN, CDR2 SYDVKM. Trimming cost V 4 bases and J 4 bases; bases outside gene matches: 7. What was sequenced was PBMCs or T cells enriched from blood (not recorded which). The chain combines TRBV28 with TRBJ1-1; 9 nucleotides align to TRBD1. The clonotype was recovered from a woman under 40 who had been exposed to COVID-19. The CDR3 loop reads CASSSYRGLGTEAFF. The CDR3 nucleotides are TGTGCCAGCAGTTCCTACAGGGGGCTGGGCACTGAAGCTTTCTTT.